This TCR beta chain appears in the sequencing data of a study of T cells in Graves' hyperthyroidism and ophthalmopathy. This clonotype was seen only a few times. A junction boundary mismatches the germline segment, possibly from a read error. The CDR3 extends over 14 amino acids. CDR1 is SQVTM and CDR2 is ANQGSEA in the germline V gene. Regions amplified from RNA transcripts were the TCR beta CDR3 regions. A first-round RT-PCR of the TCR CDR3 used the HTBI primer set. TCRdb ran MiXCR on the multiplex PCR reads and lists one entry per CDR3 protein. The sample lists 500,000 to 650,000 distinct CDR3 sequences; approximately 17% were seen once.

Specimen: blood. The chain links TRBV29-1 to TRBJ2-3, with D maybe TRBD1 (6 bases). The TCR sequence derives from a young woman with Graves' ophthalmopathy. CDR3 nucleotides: TGCAGCGTGGAAGGGGCAGGGGGCACAGATACGCAGTATTTT. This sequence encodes CSVEGAGGTDTQYF.